Listed here are 13 T cell receptor beta chains from one sample, sequenced in a study of blood T cell repertoires in COVID-19. The data were produced by immunoSEQ multiplex PCR, yet TCRdb's version contains in-frame clones alone and is incomplete. The top ten hold approximately 8.3% of the sample, which has hundreds of thousands of clones, about 85% seen once. The sample comprised PBMCs or T cells enriched from blood (not recorded which). The origin of the receptors is a woman aged 55-75 years who had recovered from COVID-19.

The chain links TRBV27 to TRBJ2-3; D perhaps matches TRBD1 (6 bases). This CDR3 contains 13 residues. The V end lost 6 bases, the J end lost 4 bases, and 11 bases lay between the germline ends. CDR1 MNHEY and CDR2 SMNVEV come from the germline V gene (reference sequence). CDR3 in amino acids: CASSPGVPDTQYF. CDR3 DNA sequence: TGTGCCAGCAGCCCAGGGGTCCCAGATACGCAGTATTTT.

The CDR3 coding sequence is TGTGCCAGCAGCCCCGGACACTTATACGAGCAGTACTTC. It specifies CASSPGHLYEQYF. The chain joins TRBV3-1 (or the pseudogene TRBV3-2) to TRBJ2-7, with D perhaps TRBD1 (5 bases). The CDR3 length is 13 residues. Germline V lookup: CDR1 LGHDT, CDR2 YNNKEL (reference sequence). V gave up 4 bases and J gave up 4 bases, with 11 bases separating them.

The chain couples TRBV30 to TRBJ1-4, with a possible D match to TRBD1 (5 bases). Germline V CDR1 and CDR2: GTSNPN, SVGIG (reference sequence). Trimming cost V 0 bases and J 8 bases, with 19 bases left between them. This CDR3 contains 16 residues. The CDR3 DNA sequence: TGTGCCTGGAGTGTACTATCATCAGGGAAAAGGGAAAAACTGTTTTTT. Its translation is CAWSVLSSGKREKLFF.

The chain joins TRBV5-6 to TRBJ1-2; 7 positions agree with TRBD1. CDR1 is SGHDT, CDR2 YYEEEE, per germline. After removal of 0 bases from V and 4 bases from J, the junction contained 12 bases not matched to a gene. CDR3 length: 17 residues. CDR3: CASSLESYGTDFYGYTF. In DNA form, the CDR3 reads TGTGCCAGCAGCTTGGAAAGCTACGGGACAGACTTCTATGGCTACACCTTC. Variable domain in full (rest from reference TRBV5-6 and TRBJ1-2): DAGVTQSPTHLIKTRGQQVTLRCSPKSGHDTVSWYQQALGQGPQFIFQYYEEEERQRGNFPDRFSGHQFPNYSSELNVNALLLGDSALYLCASSLESYGTDFYGYTFGSGTRLTVV.

The CDR3 reads CASSRQGGDGELFF. CDR3 sequence (DNA): TGTGCCAGCAGCCGACAGGGGGGCGACGGGGAGCTGTTTTTT. The chain links TRBV5-5 to TRBJ2-2; 9 nucleotides align to TRBD1. Trimming removed 4 bases from V and 7 bases from J; junction bases left unmatched: 5. The CDR3 spans 14 residues. In germline, CDR1 is SGHKS, CDR2 YYEKEE (reference sequence).

The chain carries TRBV24-1 and TRBJ2-7; possible D gene TRBD1, 6 bases. Deletions cut 4 bases from V and 3 bases from J, with 21 bases between. The CDR3 covers 17 residues. Per germline, CDR1 KGHDR and CDR2 SFDVKD. In DNA, the CDR3 is TGTGCCACCAGTGAGCCACCTGGGACAATCCTCCTCTACGAGCAGTACTTC. Its translation is CATSEPPGTILLYEQYF.

The V and J genes are TRBV1 and TRBJ2-1; the D call in the table, TRBD1, was not verified against the DNA. TRBV1 is listed as a pseudogene. This CDR3 spans 11 amino acids. CDR3 sequence: CTSARQKVRFF. DNA of the CDR3: TGCACCAGCGCCAGGCAAAAGGTTCGGTTCTTC.

The chain is built from TRBV5-1 and TRBJ2-1; 10 bases are a match to TRBD1. V lost 1 base and J lost 8; bases outside the gene matches: 9. The CDR3 is 16 amino acids. The germline gives CDR1 SGHRS, CDR2 YFSETQ. CDR3 bases: TGCGCCAGCAGCTTGCCCCGGACAGGGGGATTGGATGAGCAGTTCTTC. It is translated as CASSLPRTGGLDEQFF.

The chain links TRBV24-1 to TRBJ2-6; 7 nucleotides match TRBD2. The ends lost 6 bases at V and 3 bases at J; junction bases unmatched: 4. Germline V gene sequence: CDR1 KGHDR, CDR2 SFDVKD. This CDR3 has 15 amino acids. This CDR3 is CATSKGRDGANVLTF. In DNA form, the CDR3 reads TGTGCCACCAGTAAGGGGAGGGATGGGGCCAACGTCCTGACTTTC.

The chain has TRBV6-5 and TRBJ1-3; weak D call: TRBD1 (6 bases). CDR3 length: 14 residues. Germline assignment: CDR1 MNHEY and CDR2 SVGAGI. The ends were cut back, 7 bases at V and 4 bases at J, with 14 bases in the middle. The CDR3 is CASNRVEMGNTIYF. For the CDR3, the DNA is TGTGCCAGCAACAGGGTGGAGATGGGAAACACCATATATTTT.

The genes are TRBV2 and TRBJ1-2, with 7 bases that match TRBD1. The ends lost 7 bases at V and 0 bases at J; junction bases unmatched: 11. Germline CDR1 SNHLY, CDR2 FYNNEI. This CDR3 has 16 amino acids. The CDR3 spells CASTRRTGAANYGYTF. The CDR3 region has the DNA TGTGCCAGCACCCGGAGAACAGGGGCCGCTAACTATGGCTACACCTTC.

This chain uses TRBV9 with TRBJ2-3; 9 bases agree with TRBD2. CDR3 length equals 15 residues. J lost 4 bases, V lost 0 bases, and 3 bases had no gene match. From germline, CDR1 is SGDLS and CDR2 YYNGEE. The CDR3 reads CASSVGGLAADTQYF. The CDR3 DNA follows: TGTGCCAGCAGCGTAGGGGGACTAGCCGCAGATACGCAGTATTTT.

The chain links TRBV5-6 to TRBJ2-3; 8 nucleotides match TRBD2. The CDR3 is 15 residues long. V shed 7 bases and J 5 bases; nucleotides not matched to a gene: 12. Germline V CDR1 and CDR2: SGHDT, YYEEEE. The CDR3, as DNA: TGTGCCAGCCGGTATTACGGGGGGGCGGAAGATACGCAGTATTTT. It encodes CASRYYGGAEDTQYF. The variable domain in full, with the rest retrieved from reference TRBV5-6 and TRBJ2-3, is DAGVTQSPTHLIKTRGQQVTLRCSPKSGHDTVSWYQQALGQGPQFIFQYYEEEERQRGNFPDRFSGHQFPNYSSELNVNALLLGDSALYLCASRYYGGAEDTQYFGPGTRLTVL.